Below, one T cell receptor beta chain is given with its context. Its antigen is not known. These data come from a study of T cells in localized non-small cell lung cancer. Regarding the study as a whole: Adjacent lung held a median 57 of the top 100 tumor clones. Elevated blood T cell density was associated with longer overall survival. Exceeding tumor, uninvolved adjacent lung had the highest T cell clonality. Only one tumor region went through sequencing, so heterogeneity may still be there.

Profiled with immunoSEQ multiplex PCR; TCRdb holds only in-frame clones, not every one. The table shows roughly 70,000 clones, with roughly nine tenths occurring only once. The CDR3 consists of 12 residues. The V gene lost 7 bases and the J gene lost 7 bases, with 12 bases spanning the gap. Germline CDR1 SEHNR, CDR2 FQNEAQ (reference sequence). This material consisted of peripheral blood, taken before any cancer treatment. This sequence joins TRBV7-9 and TRBJ2-3; a weak D match, TRBD1 (5 bases). The TCR originated in a male donor older than 55 with stage III squamous cell lung carcinoma. CDR3 amino acids: CASIQGVNTQYF. CDR3 in DNA: TGTGCCAGCATCCAGGGTGTGAATACGCAGTATTTT.